These T cell receptor beta chains were read from a single sample in a study of T cells after posttransplantation cyclophosphamide. Using immunoSEQ multiplex PCR, the repertoire was profiled, and TCRdb retains in-frame clones only, with some absent. The table shows about 5,000 clones, with less than 2% occurring only once. The sequenced sample was PBMCs, obtained 242 days after a stem cell transplant with posttransplant cyclophosphamide. All receptors derive from a male patient in his 30s who received an allogeneic stem cell transplant from a related donor, was CMV-positive, and had no GVHD. Some T cells may be the graft donor's. CDR3s include the opening cysteine and the closing phenylalanine or tryptophan. Fields, in order: J gene, clone size, V gene, D gene, CDR3 protein, CDR3 DNA. D genes are given only for firm matches. Clone size, where shown, is once, few, many, or a class for clones that have expanded.

>TRBJ2-3|-|TRBV7-3|-
CASSVSTLGTDTQYF
TGTGCCAGCAGCGTATCTACTCTCGGCACAGATACGCAGTATTTT
>TRBJ2-5|-|TRBV9|TRBD2
CASSVAGGTQYF
TGTGCCAGCAGCGTAGCGGGGGGGACCCAGTACTTC
>TRBJ2-7|few|TRBV27|TRBD2
CASSPLGISGSPYEQYF
TGTGCCAGCAGTCCCCTCGGGATTAGCGGGAGTCCCTACGAGCAGTACTTC
>TRBJ2-3|-|TRBV30|-
CAWSPGGRPDTQYF
TGTGCCTGGAGTCCAGGTGGGAGGCCGGATACGCAGTATTTT
>TRBJ2-3|-|TRBV4-2|TRBD2
CASSPMTSGGTDTQYF
TGTGCCAGCAGCCCCATGACTAGCGGGGGCACAGATACGCAGTATTTT
>TRBJ1-3|-|TRBV15|-
CATSRGARNTIYF
TGTGCCACCAGCAGAGGGGCGAGAAACACCATATATTTT
>TRBJ2-6|-|TRBV18|TRBD1
CASSPLQGTGANVLTF
TGTGCCAGCTCACCATTACAGGGGACTGGGGCCAACGTCCTGACTTTC
>TRBJ2-7|-|TRBV18|-
CASSPPGGTSYEQYF
TGTGCCAGCTCACCACCCGGAGGTACCTCCTACGAGCAGTACTTC
>TRBJ2-7|-|TRBV18|TRBD1
CASSSGQGPYEQYF
TGTGCCAGCTCTTCGGGACAGGGCCCCTACGAGCAGTACTTC
>TRBJ2-3|-|TRBV2|-
CASKPGLYTDTQYF
TGTGCCAGCAAACCGGGACTTTACACAGATACGCAGTATTTT
>TRBJ2-5|few|TRBV11-3|TRBD2
CASSFQLAGWGPQETQYF
TGTGCCAGCAGCTTCCAACTAGCGGGATGGGGTCCACAAGAGACCCAGTACTTC
>TRBJ2-7|few|TRBV4-1|TRBD2
CASSQTSGGGYEQYF
TGCGCCAGCAGCCAGACTAGCGGGGGAGGGTACGAGCAGTACTTC
>TRBJ1-2|few|TRBV29-1|-
CSVEAQGGRYGYTF
TGCAGCGTTGAGGCGCAGGGAGGGAGATATGGCTACACCTTC
>TRBJ2-5|few|TRBV7-2|-
CASTRPGYGETQYF
TGTGCCAGCACTCGACCTGGGTACGGGGAGACCCAGTACTTC
>TRBJ2-7|-|TRBV29-1|-
CSVGQGGAYEQYF
TGCAGCGTGGGACAAGGTGGTGCCTACGAGCAGTACTTC
>TRBJ1-2|few|TRBV4-2|-
CASSQDRQYGYTF
TGTGCCAGCAGCCAAGATCGCCAGTATGGCTACACCTTC